The 15 T cell receptor beta chains given below trace back to one sample, sequenced in a study of shared clonotypes between healthy human individuals. Sequencing used immunoSEQ multiplex PCR; TCRdb keeps in-frame clones, though not all of them. The sample shows about 2.3 million clones, 85% to 95% of them seen only once. Sequenced sample: naive CD4+ T cells from PBMCs. Documented subset: CD45RA+ positively selected. The receptors stem from a man aged 18 to 30 in good health. Some clones in this sample may be carry-over from other donors' samples.

V gene TRBV9 combines with J gene TRBJ2-6; D gene unclear. CDR1 SGDLS and CDR2 YYNGEE come from the germline V gene. Trimming stripped 0 bases from V and 3 bases from J, with 16 bases between. The CDR3 runs 18 residues. CDR3 sequence (DNA): TGTGCCAGCAGCGTAGTGTCCAGTCCCGTTTTTGGGGCCAACGTCCTGACTTTC. Its protein product is CASSVVSSPVFGANVLTF.

CDR3 protein: CASSPGQIGSYNEQFF. The CDR3 DNA follows: TGTGCCAGCAGCCCTGGACAGATCGGCTCCTACAATGAGCAGTTCTTC. The rearrangement joins TRBV11-1 to TRBJ2-1; D possibly corresponds to TRBD1 (6 bases). V lost 5 bases, J lost 0 bases, and 14 bases lay in between. The CDR3 sequence is 16 residues long. CDR1 is SGHAT and CDR2 is FQDESV in the germline V gene (reference sequence).

V is TRBV7-3 and J is TRBJ2-3; D perhaps matches TRBD1 (5 bases). V lost 6 bases and J lost 3, with 13 bases in between. Per the germline V gene, CDR1 is SGHTA and CDR2 is FQGTGA. CDR3 length: 14 amino acids. The CDR3 DNA reads TGTGCCAGCAGACCATCAGGGATAACAGATACGCAGTATTTT. Translating it yields CASRPSGITDTQYF.

The genes are TRBV4-2 and TRBJ2-4, with 9 positions matching TRBD2. The CDR3 covers 19 residues. The germline CDR1 and CDR2 sequences are LGHNA and YNFKEQ. Trimming took 5 bases from V and 1 from J; bases not matched to a gene: 15. The CDR3 protein is CASSAFGAGGPGAKNIQYF. The DNA for the CDR3 is TGTGCCAGCAGCGCCTTCGGTGCGGGAGGGCCGGGGGCCAAAAACATTCAGTACTTC.

The chain uses TRBV5-1 and TRBJ1-2; tentative D call: TRBD1 (5 bases). The V gene lost 5 bases and the J gene lost 1 base, with 15 bases spanning the gap. CDR3 length: 15 residues. CDR1 is SGHRS, CDR2 YFSETQ, per germline. The CDR3 DNA follows: TGCGCCAGCAGAACCATCCCCGACAGTAACTATGGCTACACCTTC. It specifies CASRTIPDSNYGYTF.

The rearrangement uses TRBV19 and TRBJ2-6; unclear D gene. The germline CDR1 and CDR2 sequences are LNHDA and SQIVND (reference sequence). Trimming took 1 base from V and 2 from J, leaving 6 bases between them. This CDR3 contains 15 residues. The CDR3, as DNA: TGTGCCAGTAGTATAGGTGGGGCTGGGGCCAACGTCCTGACTTTC. Translating it yields CASSIGGAGANVLTF.

The V and J genes are TRBV7-4 and TRBJ2-2; TRBD1 aligns across 7 bases. Trimming at V came to 5 bases and at J to 3 bases, leaving 12 bases not matched to a gene. Germline CDR1 reads SGHVT; CDR2 reads SQSDAQ. The CDR3 runs to 17 residues. The chain's CDR3 is CASSPAAGTVDTGELFF. The CDR3, as DNA: TGTGCCAGCAGCCCAGCCGCTGGGACAGTTGACACCGGGGAGCTGTTTTTT.

The chain is built from TRBV18 and TRBJ2-4; 8 bases agree with TRBD2. Germline CDR1 is KGHSH and CDR2 is LQKENI. V was pared by 6 bases and J by 0 bases, with 10 bases of the junction left unmatched. The CDR3 totals 17 residues. The CDR3 DNA reads TGTGCCAGCTCGCAACTAGCGGAGCGCGGAGCCAAAAACATTCAGTACTTC. Translating it yields CASSQLAERGAKNIQYF. The whole variable domain, remainder taken from reference TRBV18 and TRBJ2-4, is NAGVMQNPRHLVRRRGQEARLRCSPMKGHSHVYWYRQLPEEGLKFMVYLQKENIIDESGMPKERFSAEFPKEGPSILRIQQVVRGDSAAYFCASSQLAERGAKNIQYFGAGTRLSVL.

The chain links TRBV27 to TRBJ2-7, with D perhaps matching TRBD1 (6 bases). Trimming cost V 6 bases and J 6 bases, with 21 bases left between them. CDR3 length: 15 amino acids. From germline, CDR1 is MNHEY and CDR2 SMNVEV (reference sequence). CDR3 DNA sequence: TGTGCCAGCAGATCTCTTGGACAGATCCCCCCCGAGCAGTACTTC. Translation gives CASRSLGQIPPEQYF.

The chain couples TRBV25-1 to TRBJ2-5, with unresolved D. The CDR3 is 12 amino acids. The V and J ends lost 6 bases and 10 bases respectively, with 15 bases between them. From germline, CDR1 is MGHDK and CDR2 SYGVNS. The CDR3 DNA reads TGTGCCAGCAGCCCCATAACCGGCAGCCAGTACTTC. Encoded protein: CASSPITGSQYF.

The rearrangement links TRBV15 to TRBJ2-7; 9 positions match TRBD1. Looked up from germline, CDR1 is LNHNV and CDR2 is YYDKDF (reference sequence). The CDR3 covers 14 residues. J was trimmed by 5 bases and V by 3 bases; bases with no gene match: 5. The CDR3 region has the DNA TGTGCCACCAGCAGGGGGACAGGGATCGACGAGCAGTACTTC. Amino acids: CATSRGTGIDEQYF.

The chain links TRBV6-1 to TRBJ1-1; D may be TRBD1 (6 bases). Deletions cut 7 bases from V and 2 bases from J, with 14 bases between. Germline values: CDR1 MNHNS, CDR2 SASEGT. The CDR3 sequence is 14 residues long. The CDR3 region is CASNKRGQNTEAFF. The CDR3 nucleotides read TGTGCCAGCAACAAAAGGGGACAAAACACTGAAGCTTTCTTT.

This clone was found a few times. Other DNA sequences in the same sample also yield this CDR3. The chain uses TRBV9 and TRBJ2-3; no firm D call. CDR3 length: 11 amino acids. V was clipped by 0 bases and J by 6 bases, with 2 bases between them. Germline CDR1 reads SGDLS; CDR2 reads YYNGEE. The CDR3 coding sequence is TGTGCCAGCAGCGTAGACGATACGCAGTATTTT. This translates into CASSVDDTQYF.

The rearrangement joins TRBV7-9 to TRBJ2-1; 10 bases are shared with TRBD1. The CDR3 covers 16 residues. V was pared by 3 bases and J by 1 base, with 3 bases of the junction left unmatched. CDR1 is SEHNR, CDR2 FQNEAQ, per germline (reference sequence). For the CDR3, the DNA is TGTGCCAGCAGCTTGACAGGGGGCAGTTCCTACAATGAGCAGTTCTTC. This gives the protein CASSLTGGSSYNEQFF.

This chain links TRBV7-3 with TRBJ2-5, with no clear D. V was trimmed by 5 bases and J by 5 bases, leaving 12 bases between them. This CDR3 has 13 residues. CDR1 is SGHTA and CDR2 is FQGTGA in the germline V gene. The CDR3 sequence: CASSLGPWETQYF. As DNA, the CDR3 is TGTGCCAGCAGCCTCGGACCGTGGGAGACCCAGTACTTC. Drawing the rest from reference TRBV7-3 and TRBJ2-5, the complete variable domain is GAGVSQTPSNKVTEKGKYVELRCDPISGHTALYWYRQSLGQGPEFLIYFQGTGAADDSGLPNDRFFAVRPEGSVSTLKIQRTERGDSAVYLCASSLGPWETQYFGPGTRLLVL.